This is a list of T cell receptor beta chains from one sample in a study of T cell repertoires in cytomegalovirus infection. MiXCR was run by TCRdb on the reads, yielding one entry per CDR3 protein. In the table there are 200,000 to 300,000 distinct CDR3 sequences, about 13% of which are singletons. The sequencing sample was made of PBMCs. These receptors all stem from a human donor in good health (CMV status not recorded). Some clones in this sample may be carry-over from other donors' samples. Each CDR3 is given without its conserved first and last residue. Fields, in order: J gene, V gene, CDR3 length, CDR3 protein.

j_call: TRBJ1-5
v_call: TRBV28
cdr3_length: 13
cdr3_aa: ASSFVQGLNQPQH

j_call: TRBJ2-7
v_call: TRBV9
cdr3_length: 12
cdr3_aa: ASSVTEGVAEQY

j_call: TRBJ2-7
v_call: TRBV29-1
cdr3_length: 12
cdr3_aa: SAETSESSYEQY

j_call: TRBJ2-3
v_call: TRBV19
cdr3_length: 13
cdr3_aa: ASSKGPGYTDTQY

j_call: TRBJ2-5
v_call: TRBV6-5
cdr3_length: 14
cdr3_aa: ASSPTADRPRGTQY

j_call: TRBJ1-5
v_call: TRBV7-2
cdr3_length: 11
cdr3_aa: ASSLGLDQPQH

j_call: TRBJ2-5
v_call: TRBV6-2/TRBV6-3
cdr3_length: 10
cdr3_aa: ASALVQETQY

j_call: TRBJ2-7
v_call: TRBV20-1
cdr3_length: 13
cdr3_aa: SARDRQGSSYEQY

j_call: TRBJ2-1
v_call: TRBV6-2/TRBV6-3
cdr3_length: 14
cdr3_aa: ASSYSNGRAYNEQF

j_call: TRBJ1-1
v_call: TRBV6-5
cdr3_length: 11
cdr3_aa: ASRTPGQIEAF

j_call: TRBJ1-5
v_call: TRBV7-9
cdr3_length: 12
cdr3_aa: ASSLDTSNQPQH

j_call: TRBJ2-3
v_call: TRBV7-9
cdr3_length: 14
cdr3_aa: ASSLRLTRAGDTQY

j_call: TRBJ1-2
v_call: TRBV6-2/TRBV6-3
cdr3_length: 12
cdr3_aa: ASSYSTVNYGYT

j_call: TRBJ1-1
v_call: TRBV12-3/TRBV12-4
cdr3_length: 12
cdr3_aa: ASKRTGMNTEAF

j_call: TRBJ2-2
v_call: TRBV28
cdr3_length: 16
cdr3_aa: ASSLYGTGVSNTGELF

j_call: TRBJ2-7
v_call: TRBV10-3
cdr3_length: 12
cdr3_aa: AISERQGGYEQY

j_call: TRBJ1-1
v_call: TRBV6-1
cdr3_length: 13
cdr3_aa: ASSDQPEGKTEAF

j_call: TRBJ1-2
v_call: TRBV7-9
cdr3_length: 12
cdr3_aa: ASSLAGGSYGYT

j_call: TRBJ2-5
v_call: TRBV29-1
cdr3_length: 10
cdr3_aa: SAQGVQETQY

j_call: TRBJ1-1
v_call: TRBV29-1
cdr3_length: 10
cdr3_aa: SVDRGGTEAF

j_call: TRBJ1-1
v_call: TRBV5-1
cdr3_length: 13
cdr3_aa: ASSLEGATNTEAF

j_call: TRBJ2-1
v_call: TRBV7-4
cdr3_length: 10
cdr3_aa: ASSRTGYEQF

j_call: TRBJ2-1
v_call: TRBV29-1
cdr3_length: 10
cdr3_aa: SVQLLTNEQF

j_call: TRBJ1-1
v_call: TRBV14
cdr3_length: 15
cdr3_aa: ASSQELSVQPGSEAF

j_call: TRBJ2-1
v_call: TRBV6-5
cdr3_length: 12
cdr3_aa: ASSYRGEWNEQF

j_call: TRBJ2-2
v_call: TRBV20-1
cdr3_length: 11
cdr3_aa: SARDVNTGELF

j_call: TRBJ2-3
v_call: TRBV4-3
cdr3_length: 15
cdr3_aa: ASSQAGTGRRTDTQY

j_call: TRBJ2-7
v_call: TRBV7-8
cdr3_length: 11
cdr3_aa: ASSTHPTYEQY

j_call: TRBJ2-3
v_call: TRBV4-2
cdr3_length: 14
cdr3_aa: ASSQDTSGGTDTQY

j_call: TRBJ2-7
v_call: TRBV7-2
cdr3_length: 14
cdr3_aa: ASSLAFSGSSYEQY

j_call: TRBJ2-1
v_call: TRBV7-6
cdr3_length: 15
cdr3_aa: ASSLGGSGLIYNEQF

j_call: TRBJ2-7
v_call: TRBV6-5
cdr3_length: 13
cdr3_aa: ASSYGAGANYEQY

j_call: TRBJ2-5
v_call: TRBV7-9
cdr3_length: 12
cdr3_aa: ASSLRGLVETQY

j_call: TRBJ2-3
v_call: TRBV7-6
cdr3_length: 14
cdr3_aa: ASSLDGQRDTDTQY

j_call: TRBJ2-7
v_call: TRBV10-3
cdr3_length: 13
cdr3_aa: AISESLTGPDEQY

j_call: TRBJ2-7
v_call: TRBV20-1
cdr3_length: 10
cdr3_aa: SAQSGRYEQY

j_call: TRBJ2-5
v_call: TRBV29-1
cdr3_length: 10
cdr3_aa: SVEFAGETQH

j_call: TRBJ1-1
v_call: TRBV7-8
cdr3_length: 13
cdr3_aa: ASSPRDITNTEAF

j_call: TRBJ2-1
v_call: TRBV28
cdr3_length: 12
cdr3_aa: ASRTGGIGDEQF

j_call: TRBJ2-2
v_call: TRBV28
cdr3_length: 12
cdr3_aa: ASRRTRNTGELF

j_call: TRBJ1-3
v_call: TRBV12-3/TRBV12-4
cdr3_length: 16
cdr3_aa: ASSLLRDTLSSGNTIY